Listed here are 16 T cell receptor beta chains from one sample, sequenced in a study of blood T cell repertoires in COVID-19 (dated by TCRdb to 2018 to 2020). Library generation was performed with the immunoSEQ multiplex PCR assay. Sourced from immuneACCESS, this table was stored by TCRdb with only in-frame sequences that have V and J called. A share of the clones is absent; for the studies checked, an unresolved V gene accounts for under half, and the remainder has no known explanation. This sample comprises 200,000 to 250,000 clones, about 80% of them detected only once. In total, the top ten clones hold 1.3% of the sample. The specimen sequenced was PBMCs or T cells enriched from blood (not recorded which). The receptors derive from a woman in her forties with acute COVID-19.

This clone was seen a few times. The chain employs TRBV2 and TRBJ2-5; 10 bases fit TRBD2. Unmatched junction bases numbered 4, after V lost 1 base and J lost 5 bases. This CDR3 spans 15 amino acids. Germline CDR1 SNHLY, CDR2 FYNNEI. In nucleotides, the CDR3 is TGTGCCAGCAGTGAAGAGGCTAGCGGGAGCGAGACCCAGTACTTC. Translation: CASSEEASGSETQYF.

The table lists this clone with a few counts. The gene calls are TRBV7-2 and TRBJ2-3; D is possibly TRBD1 (5 bases). CDR3 length: 16 residues. CDR1 and CDR2 from the germline V gene are SGHTA and FQGNSA. The V gene lost 5 bases and the J gene lost 8 bases, with 23 bases spanning the gap. DNA of the CDR3: TGTGCCAGCAGCCCCGCCTGGGGCGGTAGAAAGGGTACGCAGTATTTT. It yields the protein CASSPAWGGRKGTQYF.

The sample holds a few counts of this clone. This CDR3 is CASSTRRGGEQYF. The CDR3 nucleotides read TGCGCCAGCAGCACTAGGAGGGGGGGCGAGCAGTACTTC. The rearrangement uses TRBV10-1 and TRBJ2-7; TRBD2 might be the D (7 bases). V lost 6 bases to trimming and J lost 6 bases, with 15 bases between them. This CDR3 has 13 amino acids. CDR1 and CDR2 from the germline V gene are WNHNN and SYGVQD (reference sequence).

This rearrangement joins TRBV6-2 or TRBV6-3 to TRBJ2-4; 7 bases map to TRBD2. CDR1 and CDR2 (germline): MNHEY, SVGEGT. The CDR3 spans 17 residues. J was trimmed by 1 base and V by 5 bases; bases with no gene match: 11. CDR3 sequence: CASSTLIVGGAKNIQYF. Here the CDR3 DNA reads TGTGCCAGCAGTACCCTCATCGTCGGGGGGGCCAAAAACATTCAGTACTTC.

V usage is TRBV18 and J usage is TRBJ1-2, with TRBD1 matching 7 bases. Germline loops: CDR1 KGHSH, CDR2 LQKENI. Trimming at V came to 3 bases and at J to 3 bases, leaving 10 bases not matched to a gene. The CDR3 has 16 residues. CDR3 protein: CASSPIGGGEDYGYTF. The CDR3 coding sequence is TGTGCCAGCTCACCTATAGGAGGGGGCGAAGACTATGGCTACACCTTC.

V usage is TRBV5-1 and J usage is TRBJ2-2; 8 nucleotides line up with TRBD1. The CDR3 sequence is 14 residues long. Germline lookup yields CDR1 SGHRS and CDR2 YFSETQ. Germline trimming cut 5 bases from V and 7 bases from J; bases unmatched to any gene: 7. In DNA, the CDR3 is TGCGCCAGCAGACGGACAGGGTCTGGCGGGGAGCTGTTTTTT. It is translated as CASRRTGSGGELFF.

The V call is TRBV5-1, the J call TRBJ2-3; tentatively, D is TRBD2 (5 bases). Trimming removed 0 bases at V and 0 bases at J, with 11 bases between. The CDR3 runs to 16 residues. Per germline, CDR1 SGHRS and CDR2 YFSETQ. In DNA, the CDR3 is TGCGCCAGCAGCTTGGGAGGGTACCCTAGCACAGATACGCAGTATTTT. It is translated as CASSLGGYPSTDTQYF.

The chain is built from TRBV10-3 and TRBJ1-4, with 8 nucleotides matching TRBD1. The V gene end was trimmed by 5 bases and the J gene end by 3 bases; junction bases not matched to a gene: 2. Germline V gene lookup returns CDR1 ENHRY and CDR2 SYGVKD. The CDR3 sequence is 14 residues long. CDR3 nucleotide sequence: TGTGCCATCAGTCCGGGACAGGCTAATGAAAAACTGTTTTTT. Protein: CAISPGQANEKLFF.

The V gene is TRBV28, the J gene TRBJ2-5, with D maybe TRBD1 (5 bases). Germline V gives CDR1 MDHEN, CDR2 SYDVKM. The CDR3 runs 17 residues. Trimming removed 6 bases from V and 3 bases from J, with 23 bases in between. CDR3 in DNA: TGTGCCAGCAGCCCCCACCCGAGACAGAATCCAAAAGAGACCCAGTACTTC. This sequence encodes CASSPHPRQNPKETQYF.

This clone occurred a few times. The gene calls are TRBV6-5 and TRBJ1-2, with D perhaps TRBD1 (5 bases). Germline CDR1 MNHEY, CDR2 SVGAGI. The ends were cut back, 2 bases at V and 6 bases at J, with 13 bases in the middle. The CDR3 is made up of 14 amino acids. The CDR3 sequence is CASSYRQQSNGYTF. Here the CDR3 DNA reads TGTGCCAGCAGTTACCGACAGCAGTCTAATGGCTACACCTTC.

The chain combines TRBV27 with TRBJ2-2; 11 positions match TRBD2. Germline-derived CDR1 and CDR2 are MNHEY and SMNVEV (reference sequence). CDR3 size: 16 residues. Germline trimming cut 6 bases from V and 5 bases from J; bases unmatched to any gene: 8. DNA for the CDR3: TGTGCCAGCAGCCACAGGACTAGCGGGTTAACCGGGGAGCTGTTTTTT. Residues: CASSHRTSGLTGELFF.

The chain is built from TRBV30 and TRBJ1-5; D unclear. This CDR3 contains 14 residues. Germline lookup yields CDR1 GTSNPN and CDR2 SVGIG (reference sequence). The V gene lost 0 bases and the J gene lost 7 bases, with 13 bases spanning the gap. Here the CDR3 DNA reads TGTGCCTGGAGTGTACCCGAGCTACTCCAGCCCCAGCATTTT. Amino acids: CAWSVPELLQPQHF. Complete variable domain (other parts from reference TRBV30 and TRBJ1-5): SQTIHQWPATLVQPVGSPLSLECTVEGTSNPNLYWYRQAAGRGLQLLFYSVGIGQISSEVPQNLSASRPQDRQFILSSKKLLLSDSGFYLCAWSVPELLQPQHFGDGTRLSIL.

The CDR3 loop reads CASSLTSSYEQYF. The CDR3 DNA is TGTGCCAGCAGTTTAACCAGCTCCTACGAGCAGTACTTC. The rearrangement links TRBV27 to TRBJ2-7; D remains ambiguous. Germline V gene data show CDR1 as MNHEY and CDR2 as SMNVEV (reference sequence). Trimming pared 2 bases from V and 0 bases from J, leaving 5 bases between. This CDR3 contains 13 residues.

V is TRBV2 and J is TRBJ2-7, with 11 nucleotides matching TRBD1. Trimming removed 7 bases from V and 4 bases from J; junction bases left unmatched: 12. Germline V lookup: CDR1 SNHLY, CDR2 FYNNEI. The CDR3 covers 16 residues. CDR3 sequence reads: CASTLAWTGGSYEQYF. The CDR3 nucleotides are TGTGCCAGCACCCTAGCTTGGACAGGGGGCAGTTACGAGCAGTACTTC.

This chain connects TRBV5-1 to TRBJ1-4; no clear D gene. V was clipped by 4 bases and J by 2 bases, with 12 bases between them. The germline V gene has CDR1 SGHRS and CDR2 YFSETQ. CDR3 size: 15 residues. The CDR3 sequence is CASSPAGYTNEKLFF. CDR3 bases: TGCGCCAGCAGCCCGGCGGGGTACACTAATGAAAAACTGTTTTTT.

This CDR3 reads CASSEEGTGGMQQYF. CDR3 sequence (DNA): TGCGCCAGCAGTGAAGAAGGGACAGGGGGTATGCAGCAGTACTTC. The chain combines TRBV10-1 with TRBJ2-7; 11 nucleotides align to TRBD1. V trimming: 3 bases; J trimming: 8 bases; junction bases outside the gene matches: 9. Germline lookup yields CDR1 WNHNN and CDR2 SYGVQD (reference sequence). The CDR3 totals 15 residues.